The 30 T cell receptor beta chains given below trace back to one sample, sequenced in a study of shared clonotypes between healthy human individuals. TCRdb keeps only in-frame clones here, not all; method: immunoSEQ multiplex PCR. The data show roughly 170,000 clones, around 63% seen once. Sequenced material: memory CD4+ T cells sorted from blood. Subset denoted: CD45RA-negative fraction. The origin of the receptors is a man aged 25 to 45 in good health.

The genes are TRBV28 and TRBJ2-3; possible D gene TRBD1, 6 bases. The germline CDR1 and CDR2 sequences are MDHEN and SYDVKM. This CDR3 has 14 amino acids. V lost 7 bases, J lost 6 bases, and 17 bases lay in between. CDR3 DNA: TGTGCCAGCACCTCACCCACAGGGTCGGATACGCAGTATTTT. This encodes CASTSPTGSDTQYF.

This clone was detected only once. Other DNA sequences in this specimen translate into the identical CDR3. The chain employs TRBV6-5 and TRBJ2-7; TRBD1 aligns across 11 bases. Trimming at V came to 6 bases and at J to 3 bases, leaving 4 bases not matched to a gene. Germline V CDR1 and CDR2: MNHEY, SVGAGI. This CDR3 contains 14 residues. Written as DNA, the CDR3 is TGTGCCAGCAGCAGCGGGACAGGGGGCTACGAGCAGTACTTC. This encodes CASSSGTGGYEQYF.

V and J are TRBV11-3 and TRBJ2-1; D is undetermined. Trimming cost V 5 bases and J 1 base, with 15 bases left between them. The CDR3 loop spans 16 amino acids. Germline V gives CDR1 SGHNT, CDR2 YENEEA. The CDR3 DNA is TGTGCCAGCAGCGCAGGCGGAACAGAATCCTACAATGAGCAGTTCTTC. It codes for CASSAGGTESYNEQFF. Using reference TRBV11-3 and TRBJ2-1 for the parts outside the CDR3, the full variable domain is EAGVVQSPRYKIIEKKQPVAFWCNPISGHNTLYWYLQNLGQGPELLIRYENEEAVDDSQLPKDRFSAERLKGVDSTLKIQPAELGDSAVYLCASSAGGTESYNEQFFGPGTRLTVL.

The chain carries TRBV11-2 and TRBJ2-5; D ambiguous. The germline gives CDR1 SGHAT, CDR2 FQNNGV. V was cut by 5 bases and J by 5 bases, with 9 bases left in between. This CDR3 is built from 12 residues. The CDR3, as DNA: TGTGCCAGCAGCCTCGAATGGGAGACCCAGTACTTC. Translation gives CASSLEWETQYF.

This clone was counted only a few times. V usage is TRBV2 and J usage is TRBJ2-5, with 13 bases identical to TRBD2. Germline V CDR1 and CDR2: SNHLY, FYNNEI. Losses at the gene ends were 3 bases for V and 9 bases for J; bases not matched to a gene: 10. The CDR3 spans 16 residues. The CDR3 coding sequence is TGTGCCAGCAGTGACCGTGGACTAGCGGGAGTCGGGGCCCAGTACTTC. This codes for CASSDRGLAGVGAQYF.

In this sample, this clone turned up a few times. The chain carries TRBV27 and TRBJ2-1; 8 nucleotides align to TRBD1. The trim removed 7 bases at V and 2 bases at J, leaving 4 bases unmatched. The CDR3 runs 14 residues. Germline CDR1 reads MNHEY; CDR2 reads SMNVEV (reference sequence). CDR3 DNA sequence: TGTGCCAGCATGGCGACAGGGGCCTACAATGAGCAGTTCTTC. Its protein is CASMATGAYNEQFF.

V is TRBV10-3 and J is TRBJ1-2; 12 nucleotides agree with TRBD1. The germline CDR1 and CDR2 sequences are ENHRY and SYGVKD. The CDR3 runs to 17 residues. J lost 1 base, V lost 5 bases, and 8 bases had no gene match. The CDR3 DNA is TGTGCCATCAGTTCAGGGACAGGGGGCGAAGGTAACTATGGCTACACCTTC. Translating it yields CAISSGTGGEGNYGYTF.

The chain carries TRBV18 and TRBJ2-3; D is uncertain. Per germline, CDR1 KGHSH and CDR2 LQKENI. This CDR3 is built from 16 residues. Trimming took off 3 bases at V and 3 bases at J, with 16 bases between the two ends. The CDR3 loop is CASSPMGASPTDTQYF. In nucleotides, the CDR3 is TGTGCCAGCTCACCTATGGGCGCTAGTCCAACAGATACGCAGTATTTT.

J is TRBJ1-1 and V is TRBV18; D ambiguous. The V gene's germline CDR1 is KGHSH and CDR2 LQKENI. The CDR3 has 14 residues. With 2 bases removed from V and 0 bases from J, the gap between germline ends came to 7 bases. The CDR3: CASSPTTMNTEAFF. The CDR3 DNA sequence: TGTGCCAGCTCACCAACAACCATGAACACTGAAGCTTTCTTT.

The CDR3 coding sequence is TGCGCCAGCAGCTTGGTAGCCAAGGTCGACGGCTACACCTTC. This codes for CASSLVAKVDGYTF. The rearrangement links TRBV5-1 to TRBJ1-2, with unresolved D. CDR1 is SGHRS, CDR2 YFSETQ, per germline. Trimming took off 0 bases at V and 8 bases at J, with 14 bases between the two ends. This CDR3 is built from 14 residues.

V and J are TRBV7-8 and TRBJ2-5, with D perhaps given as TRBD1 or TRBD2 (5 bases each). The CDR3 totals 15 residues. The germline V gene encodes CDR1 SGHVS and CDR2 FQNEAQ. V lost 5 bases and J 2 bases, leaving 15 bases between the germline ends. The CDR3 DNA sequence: TGTGCCAGCAGCAGGCTTGGGACCTTTCAAGAGACCCAGTACTTC. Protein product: CASSRLGTFQETQYF.

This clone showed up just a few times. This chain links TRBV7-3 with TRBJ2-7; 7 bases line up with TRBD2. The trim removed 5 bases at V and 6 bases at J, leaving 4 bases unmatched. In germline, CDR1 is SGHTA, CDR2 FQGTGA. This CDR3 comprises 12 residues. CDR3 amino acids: CASSKGGTEQYF. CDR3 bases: TGTGCCAGCAGCAAGGGAGGGACCGAGCAGTACTTC.

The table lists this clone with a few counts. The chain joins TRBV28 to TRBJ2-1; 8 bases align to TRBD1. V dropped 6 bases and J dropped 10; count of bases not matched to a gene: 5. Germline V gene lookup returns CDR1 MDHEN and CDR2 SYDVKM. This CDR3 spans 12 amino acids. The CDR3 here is CASSTGGGEQFF. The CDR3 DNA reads TGTGCCAGCAGCACAGGGGGAGGAGAGCAGTTCTTC. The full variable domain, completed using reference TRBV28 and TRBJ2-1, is DVKVTQSSRYLVKRTGEKVFLECVQDMDHENMFWYRQDPGLGLRLIYFSYDVKMKEKGDIPEGYSVSREKKERFSLILESASTNQTSMYLCASSTGGGEQFFGPGTRLTVL.

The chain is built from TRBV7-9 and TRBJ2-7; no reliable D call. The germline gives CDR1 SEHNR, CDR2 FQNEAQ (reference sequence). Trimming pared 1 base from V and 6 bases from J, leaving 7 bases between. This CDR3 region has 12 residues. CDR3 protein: CASSLDLGEQYF. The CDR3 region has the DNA TGTGCCAGCAGCTTAGATCTCGGCGAGCAGTACTTC.

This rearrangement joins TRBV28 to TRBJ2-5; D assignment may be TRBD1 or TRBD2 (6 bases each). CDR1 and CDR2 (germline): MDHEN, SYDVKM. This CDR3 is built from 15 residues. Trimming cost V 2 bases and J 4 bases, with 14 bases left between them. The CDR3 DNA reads TGTGCCAGCAGTTTAGGTGGGGGGCAAGGAGAGACCCAGTACTTC. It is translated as CASSLGGGQGETQYF.

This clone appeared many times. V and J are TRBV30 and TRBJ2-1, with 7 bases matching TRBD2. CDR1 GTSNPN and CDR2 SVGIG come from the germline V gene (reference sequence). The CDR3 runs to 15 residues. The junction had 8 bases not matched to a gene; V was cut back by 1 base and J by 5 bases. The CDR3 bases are TGTGCCTGGAGTGGCTCTAGGGACTACAACAATGAGCAGTTCTTC. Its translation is CAWSGSRDYNNEQFF.

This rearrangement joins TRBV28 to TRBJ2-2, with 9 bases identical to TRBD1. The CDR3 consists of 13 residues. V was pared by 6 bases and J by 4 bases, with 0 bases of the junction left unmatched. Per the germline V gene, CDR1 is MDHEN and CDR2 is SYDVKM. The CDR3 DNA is TGTGCCAGCAGGACAGGGGGCACCGGGGAGCTGTTTTTT. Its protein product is CASRTGGTGELFF.

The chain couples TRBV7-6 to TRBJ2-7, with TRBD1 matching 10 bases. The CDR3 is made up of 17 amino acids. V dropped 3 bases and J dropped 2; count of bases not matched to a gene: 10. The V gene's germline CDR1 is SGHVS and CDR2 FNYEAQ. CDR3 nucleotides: TGTGCCAGCAGCTTCCTGAAACAGGGACAGGGGCCCTACGAGCAGTACTTC. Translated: CASSFLKQGQGPYEQYF.

The CDR3, as DNA: TGCGCCAGCAGCTCGACTTGGGGGCAGGACACTGAAGCTTTCTTT. Residues: CASSSTWGQDTEAFF. The V and J genes are TRBV5-1 and TRBJ1-1; TRBD1 might be the D (6 bases). The V end lost 3 bases, the J end lost 3 bases, and 15 bases lay between the germline ends. This CDR3 spans 15 amino acids. From germline, CDR1 is SGHRS and CDR2 YFSETQ.

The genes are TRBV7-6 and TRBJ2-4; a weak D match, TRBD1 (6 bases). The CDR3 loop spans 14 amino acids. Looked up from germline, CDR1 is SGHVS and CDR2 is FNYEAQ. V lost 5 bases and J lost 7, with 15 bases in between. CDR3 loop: CASSPNRDRNIQYF. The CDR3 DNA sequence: TGTGCCAGCAGCCCGAACAGGGATCGGAACATTCAGTACTTC.

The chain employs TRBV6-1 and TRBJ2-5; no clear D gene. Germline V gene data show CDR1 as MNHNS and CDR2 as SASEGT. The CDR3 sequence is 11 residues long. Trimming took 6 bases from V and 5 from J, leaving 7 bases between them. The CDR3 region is CASRVVETQYF. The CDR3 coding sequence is TGTGCCAGCAGAGTCGTCGAGACCCAGTACTTC.

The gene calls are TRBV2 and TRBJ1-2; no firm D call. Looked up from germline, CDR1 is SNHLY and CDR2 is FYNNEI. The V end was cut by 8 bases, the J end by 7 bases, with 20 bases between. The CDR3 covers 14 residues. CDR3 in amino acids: CASRPEGPRGGYTF. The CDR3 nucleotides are TGTGCCAGCCGCCCGGAGGGTCCCCGGGGTGGCTACACCTTC.

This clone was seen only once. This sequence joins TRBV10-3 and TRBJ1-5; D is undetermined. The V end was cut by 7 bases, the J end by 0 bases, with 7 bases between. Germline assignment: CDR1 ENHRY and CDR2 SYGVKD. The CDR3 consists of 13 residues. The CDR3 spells CAITDNSNQPQHF. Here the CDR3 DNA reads TGTGCCATCACGGATAATAGCAATCAGCCCCAGCATTTT.

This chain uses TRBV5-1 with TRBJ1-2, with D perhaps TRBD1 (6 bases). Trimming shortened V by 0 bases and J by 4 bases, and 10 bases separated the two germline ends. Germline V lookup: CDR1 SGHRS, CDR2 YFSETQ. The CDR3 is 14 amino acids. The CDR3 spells CASSLAGTLYGYTF. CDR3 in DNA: TGCGCCAGCAGCTTGGCCGGGACACTCTATGGCTACACCTTC.

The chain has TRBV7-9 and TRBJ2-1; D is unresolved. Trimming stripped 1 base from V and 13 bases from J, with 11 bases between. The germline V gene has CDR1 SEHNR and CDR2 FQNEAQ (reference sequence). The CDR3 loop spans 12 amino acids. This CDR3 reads CASSLGELNQFF. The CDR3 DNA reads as TGTGCCAGCAGCTTAGGGGAACTTAACCAGTTCTTC. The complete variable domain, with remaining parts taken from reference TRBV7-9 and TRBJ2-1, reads DTGVSQNPRHKITKRGQNVTFRCDPISEHNRLYWYRQTLGQGPEFLTYFQNEAQLEKSRLLSDRFSAERPKGSFSTLEIQRTEQGDSAMYLCASSLGELNQFFGPGTRLTVL.

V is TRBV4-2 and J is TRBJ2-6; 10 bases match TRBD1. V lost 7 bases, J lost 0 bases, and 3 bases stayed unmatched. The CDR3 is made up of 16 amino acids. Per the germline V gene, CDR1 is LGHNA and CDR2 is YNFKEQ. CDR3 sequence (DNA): TGTGCCAGCACTTGGGACAGGGGCTCTGGGGCCAACGTCCTGACTTTC. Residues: CASTWDRGSGANVLTF.

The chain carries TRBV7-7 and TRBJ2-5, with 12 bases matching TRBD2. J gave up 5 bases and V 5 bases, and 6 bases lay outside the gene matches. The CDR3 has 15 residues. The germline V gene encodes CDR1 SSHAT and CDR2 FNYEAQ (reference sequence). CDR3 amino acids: CASSPRLAGEETQYF. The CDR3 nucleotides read TGTGCCAGCAGCCCGAGACTAGCGGGAGAGGAGACCCAGTACTTC. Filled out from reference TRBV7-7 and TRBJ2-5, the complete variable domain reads GAGVSQSPRYKVTKRGQDVTLRCDPISSHATLYWYQQALGQGPEFLTYFNYEAQPDKSGLPSDRFSAERPEGSISTLTIQRTEQRDSAMYRCASSPRLAGEETQYFGPGTRLLVL.

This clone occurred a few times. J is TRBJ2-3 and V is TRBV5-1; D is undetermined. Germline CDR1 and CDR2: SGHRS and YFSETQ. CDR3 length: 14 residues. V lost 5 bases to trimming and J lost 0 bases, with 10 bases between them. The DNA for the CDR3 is TGCGCCAGCAGGTCGTCCGACAGCACAGATACGCAGTATTTT. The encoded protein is CASRSSDSTDTQYF. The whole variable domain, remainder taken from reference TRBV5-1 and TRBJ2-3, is KAGVTQTPRYLIKTRGQQVTLSCSPISGHRSVSWYQQTPGQGLQFLFEYFSETQRNKGNFPGRFSGRQFSNSRSEMNVSTLELGDSALYLCASRSSDSTDTQYFGPGTRLTVL.

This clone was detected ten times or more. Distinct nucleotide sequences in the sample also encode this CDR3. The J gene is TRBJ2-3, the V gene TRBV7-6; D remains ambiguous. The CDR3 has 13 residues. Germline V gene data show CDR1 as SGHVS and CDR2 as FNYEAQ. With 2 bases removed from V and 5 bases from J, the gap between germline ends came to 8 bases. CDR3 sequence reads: CASSLNLGDTQYF. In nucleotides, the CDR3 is TGTGCCAGCAGCTTAAATTTAGGAGATACGCAGTATTTT.

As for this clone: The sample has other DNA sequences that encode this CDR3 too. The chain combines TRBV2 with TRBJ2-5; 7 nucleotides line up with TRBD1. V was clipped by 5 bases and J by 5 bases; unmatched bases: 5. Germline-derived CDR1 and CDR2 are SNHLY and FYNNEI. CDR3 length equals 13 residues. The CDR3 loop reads CASSRDRRETQYF. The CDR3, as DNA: TGTGCCAGCAGTAGGGACAGAAGGGAGACCCAGTACTTC.